These T cell receptor beta chains were read from a single sample in a study of blood T cell repertoires in COVID-19. Some clones are missing from TCRdb's copy, which holds only in-frame ones; the method was immunoSEQ multiplex PCR. In the table there are 96,000 or so clones, 90% to 95% of which are singletons. Sequencing was done on a sample of peripheral blood. The receptors were sampled from a man aged 55 to 70 with acute or convalescent COVID-19. The CDR3 runs from the conserved cysteine through the conserved F or W. Fields, in order: J gene, clone size, CDR3 length, D gene, V gene, CDR3 DNA, CDR3 protein. D genes are given only for firm matches. Only some rows state a clone size, as once, few, many or a class for expanded clones.

TRBJ2-7 NA 15 NA TRBV28 TGTGCCAGCAGTTTGGTGGTGAGGGATAGCTACGAGCAGTACTTC CASSLVVRDSYEQYF
TRBJ2-1 NA 16 NA TRBV5-1 TGCGCCAGCAGCTTAGCCCCAGTGACAGACTACAATGAGCAGTTCTTC CASSLAPVTDYNEQFF
TRBJ1-2 NA 14 TRBD1 TRBV6-5 TGTGCCAGTACCAAGGACAGGGGGCAGGATGGCTACACCTTC CASTKDRGQDGYTF
TRBJ1-2 NA 13 NA TRBV7-8 TGTGCCAGCAGCTTAAACGAGGGAGGTGGCTACACCTTC CASSLNEGGGYTF
TRBJ1-3 NA 15 TRBD1 TRBV29-1 TGCAGCGTTGAGGGGACAGGGCGCTCTGGAAACACCATATATTTT CSVEGTGRSGNTIYF
TRBJ1-1 NA 16 TRBD1 TRBV15 TGTGCCACCAGCAGGGGCCGAGGGACAGCGAACACTGAAGCTTTCTTT CATSRGRGTANTEAFF
TRBJ1-6 NA 15 TRBD1 TRBV3-1/TRBV3-2 TGTGCCAGCAGCCCATCGACAGGGGGCTTCTCACCCCTCCACTTT CASSPSTGGFSPLHF
TRBJ2-7 NA 15 NA TRBV9 TGTGCCAGCAGCGTGGGCCGGGAAATCTCCTACGAGCAGTACTTC CASSVGREISYEQYF
TRBJ2-2 NA 15 NA TRBV7-3 TGTGCCAGCAGCTTAGCGGAGCCCCCCACCGGGGAGCTGTTTTTT CASSLAEPPTGELFF
TRBJ2-2 NA 14 TRBD1 TRBV19 TGTGCCAGTAGTGTACAGGGGGCGGCCGGGGAGCTGTTTTTT CASSVQGAAGELFF
TRBJ1-3 NA 16 NA TRBV18 TGTGCCAGCTCACCACGGGCAGACCCCTCTGGAAACACCATATATTTT CASSPRADPSGNTIYF
TRBJ1-2 NA 14 TRBD1 TRBV30 TGTGCCTGGAGCCCCACAGGGGATCCCTATGGCTACACCTTC CAWSPTGDPYGYTF
TRBJ2-3 NA 16 NA TRBV30 TGTGCCTGGAGTGTGGGCGGCACAGGCGGCACAGATACGCAGTATTTT CAWSVGGTGGTDTQYF
TRBJ1-1 NA 13 TRBD1 TRBV29-1 TGCAGCGTTGACTTAGGACAGGGGGTCAGAGCTTTCTTT CSVDLGQGVRAFF
TRBJ2-1 NA 16 TRBD2 TRBV3-1/TRBV3-2 TGTGCCAGCAGCCAGAGTTGGGGGGAGGGGTACCATGAGCAGTTCTTC CASSQSWGEGYHEQFF
TRBJ1-6 NA 14 NA TRBV6-5 TGTGCCAGCAGTCCACAGGGCTACAATTCACCCCTCCACTTT CASSPQGYNSPLHF
TRBJ2-1 NA 15 NA TRBV5-1 TGCGCCAGCAGCTTGGACGGGAGCTCCTACAATGAGCAGTTCTTC CASSLDGSSYNEQFF
TRBJ1-1 NA 14 TRBD1 TRBV2 TGTGCCAGCAGTGAAGACAGGGGGAATAATGAAGCTTTCTTT CASSEDRGNNEAFF
TRBJ2-7 NA 14 TRBD1 TRBV5-6 TGTGCCAGCAGCTTGGAGGACAGGGACTACGAGCAGTACTTC CASSLEDRDYEQYF
TRBJ1-1 NA 18 TRBD1 TRBV6-2/TRBV6-3 TGTGCCAGCAGTTTGGCGGGCCAGGGGGCGCGGAGGAGCACTGAAGCTTTCTTT CASSLAGQGARRSTEAFF
TRBJ2-7 NA 13 TRBD1 TRBV28 TGTGCCAGCAGAGGGACAGGGGTCGACGAGCAGTACTTC CASRGTGVDEQYF
TRBJ1-4 NA 16 NA TRBV2 TGTGCCAGCAGTGAAGCGGTGGGCGCAACTAATGAAAAACTGTTTTTT CASSEAVGATNEKLFF
TRBJ1-5 few 15 NA TRBV19 TGTGCCAGCGACCTCGGGGGATATAGCAATCAGCCCCAGCATTTT CASDLGGYSNQPQHF
TRBJ2-7 NA 16 NA TRBV7-9 TGTGCCAGCAGCTTAGTAGGGAGGCGCCCTATTTCCGAGCAGTACTTC CASSLVGRRPISEQYF
TRBJ1-2 NA 14 NA TRBV29-1 TGCAGCGTTGAAACTGGGACACCTGTCAAAGGCTACACCTTC CSVETGTPVKGYTF
TRBJ1-1 NA 11 NA TRBV6-5 TGTGCCAGCAGATCGTACACTGAAGCTTTCTTT CASRSYTEAFF
TRBJ1-4 NA 15 NA TRBV9 TGTGCCAGCAGCGTAGGAGGCGGGTTTAATGAAAAACTGTTTTTT CASSVGGGFNEKLFF
TRBJ2-7 NA 14 NA TRBV6-5 TGTGCCAGCAGTTACGGTCCTAGCTCCTACGAGCAGTACTTC CASSYGPSSYEQYF
TRBJ1-1 NA 13 TRBD1 TRBV7-2 TGTGCCAGCAGCGACAGGGGGAACACTGAAGCTTTCTTT CASSDRGNTEAFF
TRBJ2-3 NA 14 NA TRBV19 TGTGCCAGCCGGGATTTATGGAACACAGATACGCAGTATTTT CASRDLWNTDTQYF
TRBJ2-1 NA 16 TRBD1 TRBV5-1 TGCGCCAGCAGCAGCTGGACAGGGGAGGACTACAATGAGCAGTTCTTC CASSSWTGEDYNEQFF
TRBJ1-1 NA 15 TRBD1 TRBV19 TGTGCCAGTAGGTCCGGGACAGTTATGAACACTGAAGCTTTCTTT CASRSGTVMNTEAFF
TRBJ2-5 NA 15 TRBD2 TRBV20-1 TGCAGTGCTAGTTTAGGACTAGCGGGCAAAGAGACCCAGTACTTC CSASLGLAGKETQYF
TRBJ1-1 NA 14 NA TRBV27 TGTGCCAGCAGCTGGGGGGGGACCTCGACTGAAGCTTTCTTT CASSWGGTSTEAFF
TRBJ1-4 NA 13 NA TRBV18 TGTGCCAGCTCACCGGCCGCGAGCAGGAAACTGTTTTTT CASSPAASRKLFF
TRBJ2-7 NA 15 TRBD2 TRBV7-9 TGTGCCAGCTCCACTAGCGGGAGTCCTATATACGAGCAGTACTTC CASSTSGSPIYEQYF
TRBJ2-1 once 15 NA TRBV29-1 TGCAGCGCCTCGAGGGGGAGCGTAACCTACAATGAGCAGTTCTTC CSASRGSVTYNEQFF
TRBJ1-3 NA 15 TRBD1 TRBV7-2 TGTGCCAGCAGCTTCTCAGGGGGCGGAGGAAACACCATATATTTT CASSFSGGGGNTIYF
TRBJ2-1 once 14 TRBD2 TRBV10-3 TGTGCCATGAAAGCGGGAGGGAACTACAATGAGCAGTTCTTC CAMKAGGNYNEQFF
TRBJ2-7 few 12 NA TRBV7-9 TGTGCCAGCAGCTTGAGCGAATACGAGCAGTACTTC CASSLSEYEQYF
TRBJ2-5 NA 15 TRBD2 TRBV5-1 TGCGCCAGCAGTCCCCGTGAGCGGGAGAAAGAGACCCAGTACTTC CASSPREREKETQYF
TRBJ1-1 NA 18 TRBD1 TRBV5-1 TGCGCCAGCAGCTTGGACCCCCCGGCAGGGGGCAGCAACACTGAAGCTTTCTTT CASSLDPPAGGSNTEAFF
TRBJ2-5 NA 16 TRBD2 TRBV6-1 TGTGCCAGCAGTGAGATGCTAGCGGGGAGTCAAGAGACCCAGTACTTC CASSEMLAGSQETQYF
TRBJ2-7 once 13 NA TRBV2 TGTGCCAGCAGCACAGGGATCTCCTACGAGCAGTACTTC CASSTGISYEQYF
TRBJ1-5 NA 16 TRBD1 TRBV6-5 TGTGCCAGCAGTTACTCAGGGACAGGCCGGGATCAGCCCCAGCATTTT CASSYSGTGRDQPQHF
TRBJ2-3 NA 16 NA TRBV5-1 TGCGCCAGCAGCCACGAAGGACAAGCCCCTGCAGATACGCAGTATTTT CASSHEGQAPADTQYF
TRBJ1-1 NA 15 NA TRBV7-8 TGTGCCAGCAGCTTAGCCCGGACAGCCAACACTGAAGCTTTCTTT CASSLARTANTEAFF
TRBJ2-3 NA 16 NA TRBV19 TGTGCCAGTAGTCCTCTGGGGGGGGCTAGCACAGATACGCAGTATTTT CASSPLGGASTDTQYF